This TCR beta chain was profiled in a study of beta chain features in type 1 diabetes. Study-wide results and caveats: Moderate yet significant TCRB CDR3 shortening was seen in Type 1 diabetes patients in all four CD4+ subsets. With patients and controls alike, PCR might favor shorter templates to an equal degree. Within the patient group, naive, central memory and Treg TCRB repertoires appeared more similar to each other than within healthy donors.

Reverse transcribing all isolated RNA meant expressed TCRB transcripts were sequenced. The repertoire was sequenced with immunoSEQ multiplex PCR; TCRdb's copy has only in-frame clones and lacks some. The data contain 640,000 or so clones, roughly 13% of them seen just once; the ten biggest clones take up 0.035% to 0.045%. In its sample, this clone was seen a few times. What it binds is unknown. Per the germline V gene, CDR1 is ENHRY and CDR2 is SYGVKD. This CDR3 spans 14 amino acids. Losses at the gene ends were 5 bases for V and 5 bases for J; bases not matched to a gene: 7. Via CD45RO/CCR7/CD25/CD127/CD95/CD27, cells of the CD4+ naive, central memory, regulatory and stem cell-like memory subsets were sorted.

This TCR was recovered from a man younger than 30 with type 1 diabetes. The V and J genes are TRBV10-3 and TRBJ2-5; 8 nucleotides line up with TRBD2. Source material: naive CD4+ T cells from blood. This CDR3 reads CAISPGLATETQYF. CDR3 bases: TGTGCCATCAGTCCTGGACTAGCTACGGAGACCCAGTACTTC.